Listed below are T cell receptor beta chains from one sample, sequenced in a study of type 1 and type 2 diabetes patients. Each CDR3 protein gets one entry after TCRdb re-called the multiplex PCR reads with MiXCR. The sample includes more than 250,000 distinct CDR3 sequences, roughly 50% seen only once; the top ten take around 15%. Sequences were obtained from peripheral blood mononuclear cells (PBMCs). All receptors derive from a man aged 18 to 29 with type 2 diabetes. CDR3s include the opening cysteine and the closing phenylalanine or tryptophan. Fields, in order: clone size, V gene, D gene, J gene, CDR3 DNA, CDR3 protein. D genes are given only for firm matches. Rows give clone size only sometimes, using once, few, many, or a class for an expanded clone.

few	TRBV30	NA	TRBJ2-2	TGTGCCTGGAGCCGTTCTGGCGGAGGGGAGCTGTTTTTT	CAWSRSGGGELFF
once	TRBV5-1	TRBD2	TRBJ2-2	TGCGCCAGCAGCCCGGGACTAGCGGGAGTCGATGGCGGGGAGCTGTTTTTT	CASSPGLAGVDGGELFF
NA	TRBV5-1	NA	TRBJ2-1	TGCGCCAGCAGCTCGACTAGGAAGGCCAATGAGCAGTTCTTC	CASSSTRKANEQFF
few	TRBV2	NA	TRBJ2-7	TGTGCCAGCAGTTTTGCCCCCGGGTTGATGGAACCCATACTAGACTTC	CASSFAPGLMEPILDF
few	TRBV6-2/TRBV6-3	TRBD1	TRBJ2-7	TGTGCCAGCAGTTACGGGACAGGGGCAATTCCGAGCTCCTACGAGCAGTACTTC	CASSYGTGAIPSSYEQYF
many	TRBV2	TRBD2	TRBJ2-7	TGTGCCAGCAGGGGGACTAGCGGTCTTGGGGAGCAGTACTTC	CASRGTSGLGEQYF
NA	TRBV2	NA	TRBJ1-6	TGTGCCAGCAGTCCAAGAAATTCACCCCTCCACTTT	CASSPRNSPLHF
NA	TRBV27	NA	TRBJ1-2	TGTGCCAGCAGTTCACGCGGAGGGGACGGCTATGGCTACACCTTC	CASSSRGGDGYGYTF
few	TRBV14	NA	TRBJ2-7	TGTGCCAGCAGCCAAGTCTTATTCTACGAGCAGTACTTC	CASSQVLFYEQYF
NA	TRBV29-1	TRBD1	TRBJ1-2	TGCAGCGTTGAAGCTTCAGGGGGTGGCTACACCTTC	CSVEASGGGYTF
NA	TRBV19	TRBD1	TRBJ2-5	TGTGCCAGTAGTCCCGACCTCTCCGGGACAGGGGACCAAGAGACCCAGTACTTC	CASSPDLSGTGDQETQYF
few	TRBV6-1	NA	TRBJ1-5	TGTGCCAGCAGTGGAGGCTTTACGGACTGGAGCAATCAGCCCCAGCATTTT	CASSGGFTDWSNQPQHF
few	TRBV12-3/TRBV12-4	NA	TRBJ1-1	TGTGCCAGCAGTCAAACCTTGGCTGCTTTCTTT	CASSQTLAAFF
NA	TRBV20-1	TRBD1	TRBJ2-7	TGCAGTGCCGGTGTACAGGGGCCTTCAGGGCAGTACTTC	CSAGVQGPSGQYF
NA	TRBV7-2	NA	TRBJ2-7	TGCGCCAGCAGCCAAGAACCCAGCCTTTCCTCCTACGAGCAGTACTTC	CASSQEPSLSSYEQYF
few	TRBV19	NA	TRBJ1-1	TGTGCCAGTATTACCGGAGGGCGAGATGAAGCTTTCTTT	CASITGGRDEAFF
NA	TRBV19	NA	TRBJ1-1	TGTGCCAGTAGTAAGCCCCCAGGTGAAGCTTTCTTT	CASSKPPGEAFF